Below, 14 T cell receptor beta chains from the same sample are listed, as sequenced in a study of cytomegalovirus exposure and HLA in healthy donors. PCR primers comprised 60 Vbeta and 13 Jbeta primers. Profiling relied on immunoSEQ multiplex PCR, and the TCRdb table lists in-frame clones only, not all of them. This table has approximately 130,000 clones, 81% appearing once. The sample was PBMCs. All receptors derive from a man between 18 and 29 years old in good health and CMV-seronegative.

The chain recombines TRBV5-4 with TRBJ2-2, with D perhaps TRBD1 (6 bases). The CDR3 covers 13 residues. Trimming shortened V by 4 bases and J by 5 bases, and 9 bases separated the two germline ends. Germline assignment: CDR1 SGHNT and CDR2 YYREEE (reference sequence). The CDR3: CASSPRGTGELFF. CDR3 nucleotides: TGTGCCAGCAGCCCGAGGGGGACCGGGGAGCTGTTTTTT. Variable domain in full (rest from reference TRBV5-4 and TRBJ2-2): ETGVTQSPTHLIKTRGQQVTLRCSSQSGHNTVSWYQQALGQGPQFIFQYYREEENGRGNFPPRFSGLQFPNYSSELNVNALELDDSALYLCASSPRGTGELFFGEGSRLTVL.

J is TRBJ2-7 and V is TRBV19, with 13 bases aligning to TRBD2. V shed 5 bases, J shed 4 bases, and the junction held 5 bases outside the gene matches. Germline-derived CDR1 and CDR2 are LNHDA and SQIVND (reference sequence). The CDR3 covers 15 residues. The chain's CDR3 is CASSPTSGGGYEQYF. Written as DNA, the CDR3 is TGTGCCAGTAGTCCTACTAGCGGGGGGGGTTACGAGCAGTACTTC.

V and J are TRBV11-2 and TRBJ2-7, with D possibly TRBD2 on 5 matching bases. V was pared by 2 bases and J by 0 bases, with 8 bases between. This CDR3 comprises 14 residues. Germline CDR1 is SGHAT and CDR2 is FQNNGV. The CDR3 DNA follows: TGTGCCAGCAGCTTACCGGGGAACTCCTACGAGCAGTACTTC. Amino acids: CASSLPGNSYEQYF.

The gene calls are TRBV6-5 and TRBJ2-3; TRBD2 aligns across 11 bases. Germline assignment: CDR1 MNHEY and CDR2 SVGAGI. The CDR3 extends over 15 amino acids. The V and J ends lost 6 bases and 6 bases, in that order; junction bases with no gene match: 8. CDR3 sequence (DNA): TGTGCCAGCAGGGACCTAGCGGGGGGACAGGATACGCAGTATTTT. Its protein is CASRDLAGGQDTQYF.

This chain uses TRBV7-2 with TRBJ1-2; D might be TRBD1 (5 bases). Between the trimmed V and J ends, which lost 2 bases and 8 bases, there was a span of 12 bases. CDR1 is SGHTA and CDR2 is FQGNSA in the germline V gene. The CDR3 covers 13 residues. The CDR3 bases are TGTGCCAGCAGCTTACAGACAGTGTACGGCTACACCTTC. This sequence encodes CASSLQTVYGYTF.

The chain recombines TRBV7-3 with TRBJ1-3; tentative D call: TRBD1 (6 bases). V was cut by 6 bases and J by 1 base, with 10 bases left in between. CDR1 is SGHTA and CDR2 is FQGTGA in the germline V gene. The CDR3 has 14 amino acids. The CDR3 region is CASRRTGSGNTIYF. The CDR3 coding sequence is TGTGCCAGCAGACGAACAGGGTCTGGAAACACCATATATTTT.

CDR3 amino acids: CASSVSGVRLDTQYF. As DNA, the CDR3 is TGCGCCAGCAGCGTCAGCGGGGTTAGGCTTGATACGCAGTATTTT. V gene TRBV5-1 combines with J gene TRBJ2-3; 7 bases are a match to TRBD2. The CDR3 totals 15 residues. CDR1 is SGHRS and CDR2 is YFSETQ in the germline V gene. The V segment lost 4 bases and the J segment 6 bases; nucleotides outside the gene matches: 11.

This clone was seen a handful of times. The V call is TRBV5-6, the J call TRBJ1-1; 8 positions match TRBD1. The trim removed 4 bases at V and 7 bases at J, leaving 12 bases unmatched. Germline assignment: CDR1 SGHDT and CDR2 YYEEEE. This CDR3 region has 15 residues. As DNA, the CDR3 is TGTGCCAGCAGCCCGGACAGGGTCAGTTCAGATGAAGCTTTCTTT. Amino acids: CASSPDRVSSDEAFF.

V usage is TRBV7-3 and J usage is TRBJ2-5, with TRBD1 identical over 10 bases. Matching the DNA end better, TRBJ2-7 makes the J call doubtful. CDR1 SGHTA and CDR2 FQGTGA come from the germline V gene. This CDR3 is built from 15 residues. The CDR3 nucleotides are TGTGCCAGCAGCATGACAGGGGGCTTTGGGGACGAGCAGTACTTC. Translated, it gives CASSMTGGFGDEQYF.

The CDR3 bases are TGTGCCAGCAGCTTGGAGCTAGCGGGGCACTACAATGAGCAGTTCTTC. It is translated as CASSLELAGHYNEQFF. V and J are TRBV5-6 and TRBJ2-1; TRBD2 matches 9 bases. This CDR3 is built from 16 residues. Germline values: CDR1 SGHDT, CDR2 YYEEEE. V lost 0 bases to trimming and J lost 3 bases; unmatched junction nucleotides: 4.

Written as DNA, the CDR3 is TGTGCCAGCAGCCCGTGGGCTAGCGGGAGGGAGACCCAGTACTTC. It translates to CASSPWASGRETQYF. The chain carries TRBV9 and TRBJ2-5, with 11 bases aligning to TRBD2. V lost 4 bases, J lost 5 bases, and 7 bases stayed unmatched. This CDR3 has 15 residues. Germline V CDR1 and CDR2: SGDLS, YYNGEE.

The rearrangement joins TRBV10-3 to TRBJ2-7, with 7 positions matching TRBD1. V lost 4 bases to trimming and J lost 3 bases; unmatched junction nucleotides: 6. This CDR3 contains 14 residues. Germline values: CDR1 ENHRY, CDR2 SYGVKD. DNA of the CDR3: TGTGCCATCAGTGTGACAGGGCCTCTCTACGAGCAGTACTTC. Residues: CAISVTGPLYEQYF.

As DNA, the CDR3 is TGTGCCAGCAGTTTATACTGGACAGCAACTAATGAAAAACTGTTTTTT. This translates into CASSLYWTATNEKLFF. V gene TRBV6-5 combines with J gene TRBJ1-4; possibly TRBD1 for D (6 bases). Trimming shortened V by 4 bases and J by 0 bases, and 12 bases separated the two germline ends. There are 16 residues in the CDR3. Germline CDR1 MNHEY, CDR2 SVGAGI.

The chain couples TRBV7-2 to TRBJ2-7; TRBD2 matches 10 bases. This CDR3 region has 15 residues. V shed 5 bases and J 4 bases; nucleotides not matched to a gene: 8. Germline-derived CDR1 and CDR2 are SGHTA and FQGNSA. CDR3 in amino acids: CASSVASGGRYEQYF. CDR3 DNA: TGTGCCAGCAGCGTCGCTAGCGGGGGCCGATACGAGCAGTACTTC.